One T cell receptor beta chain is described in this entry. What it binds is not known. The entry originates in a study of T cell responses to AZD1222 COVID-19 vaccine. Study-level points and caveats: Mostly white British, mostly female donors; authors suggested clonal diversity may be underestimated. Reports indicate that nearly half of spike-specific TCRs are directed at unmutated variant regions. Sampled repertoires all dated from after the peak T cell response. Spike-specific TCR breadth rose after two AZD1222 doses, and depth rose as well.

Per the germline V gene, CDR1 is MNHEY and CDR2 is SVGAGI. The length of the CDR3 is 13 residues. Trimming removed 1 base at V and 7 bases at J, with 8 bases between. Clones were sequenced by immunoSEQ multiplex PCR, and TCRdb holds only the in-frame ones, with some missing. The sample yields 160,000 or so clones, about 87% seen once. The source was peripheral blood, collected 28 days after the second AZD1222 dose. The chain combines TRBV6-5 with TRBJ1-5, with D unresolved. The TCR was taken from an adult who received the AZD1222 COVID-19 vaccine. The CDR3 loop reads CASSYLGLQPQHF. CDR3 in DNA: TGTGCCAGCAGTTACTTGGGGTTGCAGCCCCAGCATTTT.